Listed below are T cell receptor beta chains from one sample, sequenced in a study of blood T cell repertoires in COVID-19. Measured with immunoSEQ multiplex PCR; TCRdb has only the in-frame clones, and not every one. The sample lists about 200,000 clones, about 91% occurring once. Sequencing was done on a sample of peripheral blood. The receptor source for this set is a man between 25 and 39 years old with acute or convalescent COVID-19. Both conserved end residues are part of each CDR3. D genes are given only for firm matches. Size is stated for part of the rows, as once, few or many counts, or as a class when the clone is expanded.

v_gene: TRBV3-1/TRBV3-2; j_gene: TRBJ2-2; d_gene: -; abundance: -; CDR3aa: CASSPRQIANTGELFF; CDR3nt: TGTGCCAGCAGCCCAAGACAGATCGCGAACACCGGGGAGCTGTTTTTT
v_gene: TRBV7-2; j_gene: TRBJ2-3; d_gene: TRBD2; abundance: once; CDR3aa: CASSLMGSGGDTQYF; CDR3nt: TGTGCCAGCAGCTTAATGGGTAGCGGGGGAGATACGCAGTATTTT
v_gene: TRBV5-5; j_gene: TRBJ2-4; d_gene: -; abundance: -; CDR3aa: CASSLVLTALAKNIQYF; CDR3nt: TGTGCCAGCAGCTTGGTACTGACAGCCCTAGCCAAAAACATTCAGTACTTC
v_gene: TRBV6-5; j_gene: TRBJ2-7; d_gene: -; abundance: -; CDR3aa: CASSYLWGSFYEQYF; CDR3nt: TGTGCCAGCAGTTACCTGTGGGGCTCATTCTACGAGCAGTACTTC
v_gene: TRBV5-4; j_gene: TRBJ1-2; d_gene: -; abundance: -; CDR3aa: CASSPKEAPGDYTF; CDR3nt: TGTGCCAGCAGCCCCAAGGAGGCCCCCGGGGACTACACCTTC
v_gene: TRBV7-3; j_gene: TRBJ2-3; d_gene: -; abundance: once; CDR3aa: CASSLQAAGSTDTQYF; CDR3nt: TGTGCCAGCAGCTTACAGGCTGCGGGGAGCACAGATACGCAGTATTTT
v_gene: TRBV18; j_gene: TRBJ2-1; d_gene: TRBD2; abundance: -; CDR3aa: CASSLLAGETYNEQFF; CDR3nt: TGTGCCAGCTCACTCCTAGCGGGAGAGACCTACAATGAGCAGTTCTTC
v_gene: TRBV3-1/TRBV3-2; j_gene: TRBJ2-7; d_gene: -; abundance: -; CDR3aa: CASSDTTLGIWREQYF; CDR3nt: TGTGCCAGCAGCGATACTACGTTAGGGATTTGGAGGGAGCAGTACTTC
v_gene: TRBV5-1; j_gene: TRBJ2-1; d_gene: TRBD2; abundance: -; CDR3aa: CASGPSGAAYNEQFF; CDR3nt: TGCGCCAGCGGTCCTAGCGGGGCCGCTTACAATGAGCAGTTCTTC
v_gene: TRBV11-2; j_gene: TRBJ2-5; d_gene: -; abundance: -; CDR3aa: CASSPNTRGETQYF; CDR3nt: TGTGCCAGCAGCCCAAACACTAGAGGGGAGACCCAGTACTTC
v_gene: TRBV14; j_gene: TRBJ2-3; d_gene: TRBD2; abundance: -; CDR3aa: CASSPSPASGRNTQYF; CDR3nt: TGTGCCAGCAGCCCATCTCCGGCTAGCGGGAGAAATACGCAGTATTTT
v_gene: TRBV5-8; j_gene: TRBJ1-5; d_gene: TRBD1; abundance: -; CDR3aa: CASSLGTGTNQPQHF; CDR3nt: TGTGCCAGCAGCCTCGGGACAGGGACTAATCAGCCCCAGCATTTT
v_gene: TRBV2; j_gene: TRBJ1-3; d_gene: -; abundance: -; CDR3aa: CASSGHSGNTIYF; CDR3nt: TGTGCCAGCAGTGGACACTCTGGAAACACCATATATTTT
v_gene: TRBV9; j_gene: TRBJ1-2; d_gene: -; abundance: -; CDR3aa: CASSVGQGSIYGYTF; CDR3nt: TGTGCCAGCAGCGTTGGGCAGGGGTCGATCTATGGCTACACCTTC
v_gene: TRBV18; j_gene: TRBJ2-1; d_gene: -; abundance: -; CDR3aa: CASSPPGTASYNEQFF; CDR3nt: TGTGCCAGCTCACCACCGGGTACAGCCTCCTACAATGAGCAGTTCTTC
v_gene: TRBV3-1/TRBV3-2; j_gene: TRBJ2-2; d_gene: -; abundance: few; CDR3aa: CASSHLAGELFF; CDR3nt: TGTGCCAGCAGCCATTTAGCCGGGGAGCTGTTTTTT
v_gene: TRBV9; j_gene: TRBJ2-1; d_gene: -; abundance: -; CDR3aa: CASSAQVYEQFF; CDR3nt: TGTGCCAGCAGCGCACAGGTCTATGAGCAGTTCTTC
v_gene: TRBV18; j_gene: TRBJ2-1; d_gene: -; abundance: -; CDR3aa: CASSRQGINEQFF; CDR3nt: TGTGCCAGCTCACGGCAGGGGATCAATGAGCAGTTCTTC
v_gene: TRBV5-5; j_gene: TRBJ1-4; d_gene: -; abundance: -; CDR3aa: CASSLEGVVEKLFF; CDR3nt: TGTGCCAGCAGCTTAGAGGGGGTTGTTGAAAAACTGTTTTTT
v_gene: TRBV9; j_gene: TRBJ2-1; d_gene: -; abundance: -; CDR3aa: CASSQGGASYNEQFF; CDR3nt: TGTGCCAGCAGCCAGGGGGGTGCCTCCTACAATGAGCAGTTCTTC
v_gene: TRBV7-2; j_gene: TRBJ2-1; d_gene: TRBD2; abundance: -; CDR3aa: CASRPLGLAEGNEQFF; CDR3nt: TGTGCCAGCAGGCCCCTGGGGCTAGCGGAGGGGAATGAGCAGTTCTTC
v_gene: TRBV7-9; j_gene: TRBJ1-5; d_gene: -; abundance: -; CDR3aa: CASSFSGSSNQPQHF; CDR3nt: TGTGCCAGCAGCTTTTCTGGGAGTAGCAATCAGCCCCAGCATTTT
v_gene: TRBV5-1; j_gene: TRBJ1-1; d_gene: -; abundance: -; CDR3aa: CASSLHRVENTEAFF; CDR3nt: TGCGCCAGCAGCTTACACAGGGTCGAGAACACTGAAGCTTTCTTT
v_gene: TRBV27; j_gene: TRBJ2-7; d_gene: -; abundance: -; CDR3aa: CASSFGSRASSSYEQYF; CDR3nt: TGTGCCAGCAGTTTTGGATCCAGGGCCAGTAGCTCCTACGAGCAGTACTTC
v_gene: TRBV11-3; j_gene: TRBJ2-7; d_gene: -; abundance: -; CDR3aa: CASSATGSYEQYF; CDR3nt: TGTGCCAGCAGCGCTACAGGGTCCTACGAGCAGTACTTC
v_gene: TRBV5-5; j_gene: TRBJ1-3; d_gene: -; abundance: few; CDR3aa: CASSLGFQGVGNTIYF; CDR3nt: TGTGCCAGCAGCTTGGGATTTCAAGGAGTTGGAAACACCATATATTTT
v_gene: TRBV10-2; j_gene: TRBJ2-3; d_gene: TRBD1; abundance: -; CDR3aa: CASSDWTGAGDTDTQYF; CDR3nt: TGCGCCAGCAGCGATTGGACAGGGGCTGGCGACACAGATACGCAGTATTTT
v_gene: TRBV3-1/TRBV3-2; j_gene: TRBJ1-6; d_gene: -; abundance: -; CDR3aa: CASSQETGYNSPLHF; CDR3nt: TGTGCCAGCAGCCAAGAGACAGGTTATAATTCACCCCTCCACTTT
v_gene: TRBV3-1/TRBV3-2; j_gene: TRBJ2-7; d_gene: -; abundance: few; CDR3aa: CASSQGVGNYEQYF; CDR3nt: TGTGCCAGCAGCCAAGGTGTCGGGAACTACGAGCAGTACTTC
v_gene: TRBV19; j_gene: TRBJ1-4; d_gene: -; abundance: -; CDR3aa: CASSARVTTNEKLFF; CDR3nt: TGTGCCAGTAGTGCCCGGGTCACAACTAATGAAAAACTGTTTTTT
v_gene: TRBV11-3; j_gene: TRBJ2-7; d_gene: TRBD2; abundance: -; CDR3aa: CASSHSGGLPGQGFSYEQYF; CDR3nt: TGTGCCAGCAGCCACTCGGGGGGGTTGCCAGGCCAAGGATTCTCCTACGAGCAGTACTTC
v_gene: TRBV19; j_gene: TRBJ2-5; d_gene: -; abundance: -; CDR3aa: CASSIGPGQETQYF; CDR3nt: TGTGCCAGTAGTATCGGTCCTGGCCAAGAGACCCAGTACTTC
v_gene: TRBV10-3; j_gene: TRBJ2-3; d_gene: TRBD1; abundance: -; CDR3aa: CAISEPLGGQSTDTQYF; CDR3nt: TGTGCCATCAGTGAGCCCCTAGGGGGACAGAGCACAGATACGCAGTATTTT
v_gene: TRBV9; j_gene: TRBJ2-2; d_gene: TRBD2; abundance: -; CDR3aa: CASSGPGTSGGGIPGELFF; CDR3nt: TGTGCCAGCAGCGGCCCGGGGACTAGCGGGGGGGGAATCCCCGGGGAGCTGTTTTTT
v_gene: TRBV19; j_gene: TRBJ2-1; d_gene: -; abundance: -; CDR3aa: CASRRLQGHEQFF; CDR3nt: TGTGCCAGTAGACGTCTACAGGGCCATGAGCAGTTCTTC
v_gene: TRBV3-1/TRBV3-2; j_gene: TRBJ2-3; d_gene: TRBD2; abundance: -; CDR3aa: CASSQDSSGGADTQYF; CDR3nt: TGTGCCAGCAGCCAAGACTCTAGCGGGGGCGCAGATACGCAGTATTTT
v_gene: TRBV9; j_gene: TRBJ1-6; d_gene: TRBD1; abundance: many; CDR3aa: CASSEGQGAGSPLHF; CDR3nt: TGTGCCAGCAGCGAGGGACAGGGGGCCGGTTCACCCCTCCACTTT
v_gene: TRBV4-1; j_gene: TRBJ2-7; d_gene: -; abundance: -; CDR3aa: CASSQGVGGLSSYEQYF; CDR3nt: TGCGCCAGCAGCCAAGGGGTAGGCGGTCTAAGCTCCTACGAGCAGTACTTC
v_gene: TRBV19; j_gene: TRBJ2-7; d_gene: TRBD2; abundance: -; CDR3aa: CASSLTTRDYSYEQYF; CDR3nt: TGTGCCAGTAGTTTGACAACCCGGGACTACTCCTACGAGCAGTACTTC